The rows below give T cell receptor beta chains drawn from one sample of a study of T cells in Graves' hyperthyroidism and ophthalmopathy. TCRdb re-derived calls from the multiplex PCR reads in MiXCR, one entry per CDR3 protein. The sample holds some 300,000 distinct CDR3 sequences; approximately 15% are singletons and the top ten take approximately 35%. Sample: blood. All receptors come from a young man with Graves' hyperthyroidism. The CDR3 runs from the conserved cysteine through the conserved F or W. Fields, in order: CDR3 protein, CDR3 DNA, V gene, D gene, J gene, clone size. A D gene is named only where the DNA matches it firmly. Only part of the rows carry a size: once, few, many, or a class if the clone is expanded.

CASSLYMQGQQPQHF	TGTGCCAGCAGTTTATATATGCAGGGCCAACAGCCCCAGCATTTT	TRBV12-3/TRBV12-4	.	TRBJ1-5	few
CASSHQYQGTGANVLTF	TGTGCCAGCAGCCACCAATATCAGGGTACCGGGGCCAACGTCCTGACTTTC	TRBV3-1	.	TRBJ2-6	few
CASSLGLAGYNEQYF	TGTGCCAGTAGTCTGGGACTAGCGGGATACAATGAGCAGTACTTC	TRBV19	TRBD2	TRBJ2-7	.
CASSFDRDPYNEQFF	TGTGCCAGCAGTTTCGACAGGGACCCGTACAATGAGCAGTTCTTC	TRBV3-1	TRBD1	TRBJ2-1	few
CASSPTSGNTDTQYF	TGTGCCAGCTCACCTACTAGCGGGAACACAGATACGCAGTATTTT	TRBV18	TRBD2	TRBJ2-3	many
CATSEAGPYEQYF	TGTGCCACCAGTGAGGCAGGGCCCTACGAGCAGTACTTC	TRBV24-1	.	TRBJ2-7	many
CASTPSGIENNEQFF	TGTGCCAGCACCCCCTCAGGGATCGAGAACAATGAGCAGTTCTTC	TRBV12-3/TRBV12-4	.	TRBJ2-1	many
CASRVGGGEQFF	TGCGCCAGCAGGGTCGGGGGGGGTGAGCAGTTCTTC	TRBV5-1	TRBD2	TRBJ2-1	many
CASGGRLHSGNTIYF	TGTGCCAGCGGCGGGAGGCTGCACTCTGGAAACACCATATATTTT	TRBV12-3/TRBV12-4	.	TRBJ1-3	few
CASTVLAGARDNEQFF	TGTGCCAGCACCGTACTAGCGGGAGCTCGGGACAATGAGCAGTTCTTC	TRBV7-2	TRBD2	TRBJ2-1	many
CSATGGLAGGSADTQYF	TGCAGTGCTACCGGGGGACTAGCGGGAGGGTCTGCAGATACGCAGTATTTT	TRBV20-1	TRBD2	TRBJ2-3	.
CASSEMHEQYF	TGCGCCAGCAGTGAGATGCACGAGCAGTACTTC	TRBV10-2	.	TRBJ2-7	many
CASSQGSRDNEQFF	TGTGCCAGCAGCCAAGGTAGCAGGGACAATGAGCAGTTCTTC	TRBV3-1	.	TRBJ2-1	many
CASSQPGQAYLETQYF	TGTGCCAGCAGCCAACCTGGACAAGCCTACTTAGAGACCCAGTACTTC	TRBV3-1	.	TRBJ2-5	many
CASRGTRAGGNEQFF	TGCGCCAGCCGTGGGACCAGGGCGGGGGGTAATGAGCAGTTCTTC	TRBV4-1	TRBD2	TRBJ2-1	few
CASSYSGGTDYGYTF	TGTGCCAGCAGTTACTCAGGAGGGACGGACTATGGCTACACCTTC	TRBV6-2/TRBV6-3	.	TRBJ1-2	many
CASSPGTSGYTDTQYF	TGTGCCAGCAGTCCCGGGACTAGCGGATACACAGATACGCAGTATTTT	TRBV2	TRBD2	TRBJ2-3	many
CASSLYRGGTEAFF	TGTGCCAGCAGCTTGTACAGGGGGGGGACTGAAGCTTTCTTT	TRBV5-8	TRBD1	TRBJ1-1	few
CASRPTSGNNEQFF	TGTGCCAGCAGGCCGACTTCAGGAAACAATGAGCAGTTCTTC	TRBV12-3/TRBV12-4	.	TRBJ2-1	.
CSVTRWGVATDTQYF	TGCAGCGTCACCCGGTGGGGGGTAGCGACAGATACGCAGTATTTT	TRBV29-1	.	TRBJ2-3	many
CASGGRQETQYF	TGTGCCAGCGGGGGACGGCAAGAGACCCAGTACTTC	TRBV12-3/TRBV12-4	.	TRBJ2-5	few
CASTGLAGYGEQFF	TGTGCCAGCACCGGACTAGCGGGATATGGTGAGCAGTTCTTC	TRBV3-1	TRBD2	TRBJ2-1	many
CSARGQSGEAFF	TGCAGTGCTAGAGGACAGAGTGGTGAAGCTTTCTTT	TRBV20-1	.	TRBJ1-1	many
CSVRGASYEQYF	TGCAGCGTCCGGGGGGCATCCTACGAGCAGTACTTC	TRBV29-1	.	TRBJ2-7	many
CASSRRSYQPQHF	TGTGCCAGCAGCCGGAGATCTTATCAGCCCCAGCATTTT	TRBV28	.	TRBJ1-5	.
CATSRGNAGLESGANVLTF	TGTGCCACCAGCAGAGGAAATGCGGGGCTTGAATCTGGGGCCAACGTCCTGACTTTC	TRBV15	.	TRBJ2-6	few
CSAGAWGTDTQYF	TGCAGTGCGGGTGCGTGGGGTACAGATACGCAGTATTTT	TRBV20-1	.	TRBJ2-3	once
CASSYKWGSGANVLTF	TGTGCCAGCAGCTACAAGTGGGGCTCTGGGGCCAACGTCCTGACTTTC	TRBV28	.	TRBJ2-6	.
CASSRKISGQGLVNTGELFF	TGTGCCAGCAGCAGAAAGATCTCGGGACAGGGCCTTGTGAACACCGGGGAGCTGTTTTTT	TRBV11-2	TRBD1	TRBJ2-2	.
CASSLLAGRGLGTEAFF	TGTGCCAGCAGTTTATTGGCCGGCAGGGGGCTGGGGACTGAAGCTTTCTTT	TRBV28	TRBD1	TRBJ1-1	.
CASTRTGIYNEQFF	TGTGCCAGCACACGGACAGGGATTTACAATGAGCAGTTCTTC	TRBV6-1	TRBD1	TRBJ2-1	many
CAISERTSGYNEQFF	TGTGCCATCAGTGAGAGGACTAGCGGATACAATGAGCAGTTCTTC	TRBV10-3	TRBD2	TRBJ2-1	.
CASSEALSGQPQHF	TGTGCCAGCAGTGAAGCGCTTTCGGGGCAGCCCCAGCATTTT	TRBV2	.	TRBJ1-5	many
CATRTAGNTGELFF	TGTGCCACGAGGACAGCCGGGAACACCGGGGAGCTGTTTTTT	TRBV19	.	TRBJ2-2	.
CASTLWGRDTEAFF	TGTGCCAGCACATTATGGGGGCGGGACACTGAAGCTTTCTTT	TRBV12-3/TRBV12-4	.	TRBJ1-1	many
CASSGSGTTGELFF	TGTGCCAGCAGTGGATCAGGAACCACCGGGGAGCTGTTTTTT	TRBV2	.	TRBJ2-2	once
CSARDRDWAGGRTIQAYVEQFF	TGCAGTGCTAGAGATCGGGACTGGGCCGGCGGGAGGACTATTCAGGCCTATGTTGAGCAGTTCTTC	TRBV20-1	TRBD2	TRBJ2-1	few
CASSPPWAGGPRGEQFF	TGTGCCAGCAGCCCCCCCTGGGCGGGAGGGCCTCGTGGTGAGCAGTTCTTC	TRBV3-1	TRBD2	TRBJ2-1	many
CASSSPRRGGNEKLFF	TGTGCCAGCAGCTCTCCCAGGAGGGGAGGTAATGAAAAACTGTTTTTT	TRBV5-6	.	TRBJ1-4	few
CASSPNLRDHGYEQYF	TGTGCCAGCAGCCCGAACTTAAGGGACCATGGCTACGAGCAGTACTTC	TRBV13	.	TRBJ2-7	few
CATSDFGEARETQYF	TGTGCCACCAGTGATTTCGGCGAGGCGAGGGAGACCCAGTACTTC	TRBV24-1	.	TRBJ2-5	many
CAWSPRGLYGYTF	TGTGCCTGGAGCCCTAGGGGCCTCTATGGCTACACCTTC	TRBV30	.	TRBJ1-2	many
CASSVTGGEQYF	TGTGCCAGCAGCGTTACAGGGGGCGAGCAGTACTTC	TRBV9	TRBD1	TRBJ2-7	few
CAISESGRAGQPQHF	TGTGCCATCAGTGAGTCGGGGAGGGCGGGTCAGCCCCAGCATTTT	TRBV10-3	.	TRBJ1-5	.
CASSEVASGNTDTQYF	TGTGCCAGCAGTGAAGTAGCTAGCGGGAACACAGATACGCAGTATTTT	TRBV6-1	TRBD2	TRBJ2-3	many
CASGGPPRGRPTDTQYF	TGTGCTAGTGGTGGCCCCCCGCGCGGGAGGCCCACAGATACGCAGTATTTT	TRBV12-5	TRBD2	TRBJ2-3	many
CSAPQAGETQYF	TGCAGTGCTCCCCAAGCGGGGGAGACCCAGTACTTC	TRBV20-1	TRBD2	TRBJ2-5	.
CASLAVAGSIEQFF	TGTGCCAGCCTGGCGGTAGCGGGGTCTATTGAGCAGTTCTTC	TRBV28	TRBD2	TRBJ2-1	many
CASQKPSSSYNEQFF	TGTGCCAGCCAGAAACCTAGCAGCTCCTACAATGAGCAGTTCTTC	TRBV12-3/TRBV12-4	.	TRBJ2-1	.
CASSFSRGTEASF	TGTGCCAGCAGCTTTTCGAGGGGTACTGAAGCTTCCTTT	TRBV7-9	.	TRBJ1-1	once
CASSQTSVEQYF	TGTGCCAGCAGTCAAACTAGCGTCGAGCAGTACTTC	TRBV3-1	TRBD2	TRBJ2-7	many
CASSAPSLAGGLMDTQYF	TGTGCCAGCAGCGCCCCATCCTTAGCGGGAGGGCTGATGGATACGCAGTATTTT	TRBV9	TRBD2	TRBJ2-3	.
CASRGAPGYTF	TGTGCCAGTAGGGGGGCCCCTGGCTACACCTTC	TRBV19	.	TRBJ1-2	.